This TCR beta chain was sequenced for a study of blood T cell repertoires in COVID-19. About the research overall: Two negative PCRs, clearance, or symptom resolution were required of recovered Cohort 3 donors. PBMCs, B-cell-depleted T cells, or T cells provided the cDNA or gDNA that made up the material.

Assay used: immunoSEQ multiplex PCR; TCRdb lists only in-frame clones, some missing. This table holds some 220,000 clones, about nine tenths found once. The germline gives CDR1 MNHEY, CDR2 SMNVEV (reference sequence). This CDR3 comprises 13 residues. Germline trimming cut 3 bases from V and 7 bases from J; bases unmatched to any gene: 2. Participants had their cohort set by participant-reported clinical history. The J gene is TRBJ2-3, the V gene TRBV27; 9 nucleotides match TRBD1. Sequencing input: PBMCs or T cells enriched from blood (not recorded which). This TCR was recovered from a woman in her forties or fifties in a cohort exposed to, infected with or recovered from COVID-19 (not recorded which). The CDR3 sequence is CASSFTGGNTQYF. CDR3 sequence (DNA): TGTGCCAGCAGTTTTACAGGGGGCAATACGCAGTATTTT.